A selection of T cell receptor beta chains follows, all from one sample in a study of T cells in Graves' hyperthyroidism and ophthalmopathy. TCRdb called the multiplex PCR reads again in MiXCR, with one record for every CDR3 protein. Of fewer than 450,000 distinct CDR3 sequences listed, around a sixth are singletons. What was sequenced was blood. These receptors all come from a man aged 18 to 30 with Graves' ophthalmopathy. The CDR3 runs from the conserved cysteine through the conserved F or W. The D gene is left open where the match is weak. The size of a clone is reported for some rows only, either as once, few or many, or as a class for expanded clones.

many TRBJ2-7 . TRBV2 TGTGCCAGCAGCTACGAAGGGACTGGGGAGCAGTACTTC CASSYEGTGEQYF
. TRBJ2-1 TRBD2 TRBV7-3 TGTGCCAGCAGCTCCAGACGGGACTATGCGGATGAGCAGTTCTTC CASSSRRDYADEQFF
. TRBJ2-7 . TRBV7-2 TGTGCCAGCAGCCGACGGGGACTAAAGGGGGGCGAGCAGTACTTC CASSRRGLKGGEQYF
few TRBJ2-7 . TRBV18 TGTGCCACCCGGATCTCAGGGGGGCAAACCTACGAGCAGTACTTC CATRISGGQTYEQYF
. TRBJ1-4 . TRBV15 TGTGCCACCAGCAGAGATGACTGGGAAAAACTGTTTTTT CATSRDDWEKLFF
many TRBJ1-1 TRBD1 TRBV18 TGTGCCAGCTCACCGGGACAGACTGCGGCGAACACTGAAGCTTTCTTT CASSPGQTAANTEAFF
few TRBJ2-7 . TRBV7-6 TGTGCCAGCAGCTTAGTCAGACAGGAGCAGTACTTC CASSLVRQEQYF
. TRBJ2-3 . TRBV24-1 TGTGCCACCAGTGATTTCGGGACTGCGTCAGATACGCAGTATTTT CATSDFGTASDTQYF
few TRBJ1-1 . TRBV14 TGTGCCAGCAGCCAAGATAGGGGGTGGATCCAGGGGAACACTGAAGCTTTCTTT CASSQDRGWIQGNTEAFF
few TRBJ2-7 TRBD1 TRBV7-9 TGTGCCAGCAGCGCAGCCGGGACAGGGGGCTCCTACGAGCAGTACTTC CASSAAGTGGSYEQYF
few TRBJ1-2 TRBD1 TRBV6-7 TGTGCCAGCAGGACAGGACCACGGATTGACAGGGGGAGGGAACGTTACTATGGCTACACCTTC CASRTGPRIDRGRERYYGYTF
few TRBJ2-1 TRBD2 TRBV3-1 TGTGCCAGCAGCCAAGATGGGAGGGTAGGATACAATGAGCAGTTCTTC CASSQDGRVGYNEQFF
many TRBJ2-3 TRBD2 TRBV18 TGTGCCAGCTCACCCCAGGGACTAGCCACAGATACGCAGTATTTT CASSPQGLATDTQYF
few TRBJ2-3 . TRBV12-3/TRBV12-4 TGTGCCAGCAGGCAGGGAGGTGCAGATACGCAGTATTTT CASRQGGADTQYF
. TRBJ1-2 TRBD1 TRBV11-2 TGTGCCAGCAGCTTAGATCTTTGGCAGGGGGCAGGCTATGGCTACACCTTC CASSLDLWQGAGYGYTF
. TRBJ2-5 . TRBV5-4 TGTGCCAGCAGCTTGTTTGGACTCCACCAAGAGACCCAGTACTTC CASSLFGLHQETQYF
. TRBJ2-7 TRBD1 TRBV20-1 TGCAGTGCTAGAGATCTGGGGACAGAGACCTACGAGCAGTACTTC CSARDLGTETYEQYF
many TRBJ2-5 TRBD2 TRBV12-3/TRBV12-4 TGTGCCAGCAGTTCCTCTAGCGGGGGGGAGACCCAGTACTTC CASSSSSGGETQYF
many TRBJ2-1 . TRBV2 TGTGCCAGCAGTGACAGGAATGAGCAGTTCTTC CASSDRNEQFF
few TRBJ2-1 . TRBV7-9 TGTGCCAGCAGCCCCCCCCAGTTCTTC CASSPPQFF
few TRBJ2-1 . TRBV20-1 TGCAGTGCCATAGCCGGGGGAATCAATGAGCAGTTCTTC CSAIAGGINEQFF
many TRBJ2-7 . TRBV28 TGTGCCAGCAGTTTCTCGGGGTTCGAGCAGTACTTC CASSFSGFEQYF
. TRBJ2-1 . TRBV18 TGTGCCAGCTCACCGAACCCGGGCTATGAGCAGTTCTTC CASSPNPGYEQFF
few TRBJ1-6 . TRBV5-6 TGTGCCAGCAGCAGAGACAGTATGGATTCACCCCTCCACTTT CASSRDSMDSPLHF
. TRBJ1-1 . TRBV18 TGTGCCAGCTCACCACCGCAGGGCGGCAACACTGAAGCTTTCTTT CASSPPQGGNTEAFF
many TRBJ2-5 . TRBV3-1 TGTGCCAGCAGCCAAGGCGGGGAGGAGACCCAGTACTTC CASSQGGEETQYF
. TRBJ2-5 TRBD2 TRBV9 TGTGCCAGCAGCGTTAGCGGGGGGCCCCAAGAGACCCAGTACTTC CASSVSGGPQETQYF
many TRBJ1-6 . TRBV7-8 TGTGCCAGCAGCTTAGCGAAGGCAGGGGAAGATTCACCCCTCCACTTT CASSLAKAGEDSPLHF
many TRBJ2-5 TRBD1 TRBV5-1 TGCGCCAGCAGCTTCGACAGGGGAAGAGAGACCCAGTACTTC CASSFDRGRETQYF
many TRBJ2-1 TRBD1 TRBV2 TGTGCCAGCAGTGAAGTTGGACAGGGACCCTACAATGAGCAGTTCTTC CASSEVGQGPYNEQFF